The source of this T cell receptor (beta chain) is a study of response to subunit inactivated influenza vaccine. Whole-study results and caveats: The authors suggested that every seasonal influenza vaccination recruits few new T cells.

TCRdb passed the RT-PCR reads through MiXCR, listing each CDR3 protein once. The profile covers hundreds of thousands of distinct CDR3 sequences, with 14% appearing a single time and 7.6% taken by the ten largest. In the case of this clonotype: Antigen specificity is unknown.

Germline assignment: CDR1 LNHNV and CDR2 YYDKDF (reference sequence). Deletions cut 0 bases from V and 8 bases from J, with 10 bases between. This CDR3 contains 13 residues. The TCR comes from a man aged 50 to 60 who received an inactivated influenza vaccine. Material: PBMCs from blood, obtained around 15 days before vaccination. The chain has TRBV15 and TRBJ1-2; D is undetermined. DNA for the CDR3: TGTGCCACCAGCAGAGATCCTTCGTCGGGCTACACCTTC. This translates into CATSRDPSSGYTF.